The 24 T cell receptor beta chains listed next were all sequenced from one sample in a study of blood T cell repertoires in COVID-19. The assay was immunoSEQ multiplex PCR, and TCRdb's table has in-frame clones only and misses some. The table includes approximately 230,000 clones, 70% to 85% detected once. The specimen sequenced was peripheral blood. The receptor set was obtained from a man at least 80 years old with acute or convalescent COVID-19.

V usage is TRBV4-2 and J usage is TRBJ2-1; D is perhaps TRBD2 (6 bases). V was cut by 2 bases and J by 5 bases, with 19 bases left in between. The CDR3 is made up of 17 amino acids. Germline V gene data show CDR1 as LGHNA and CDR2 as YNFKEQ. CDR3 coding DNA: TGTGCCAGCAGCCAACCAATTGGGGGGATGGTTAACAATGAGCAGTTCTTC. The encoded protein is CASSQPIGGMVNNEQFF.

This clone was seen only a few times. The CDR3 DNA reads TGTGCCTGGAGTAAGACTTCTGGGGCCAACGTCCTGACTTTC. Translating gives CAWSKTSGANVLTF. V usage is TRBV30 and J usage is TRBJ2-6; D not certain. Germline CDR1 is GTSNPN and CDR2 is SVGIG (reference sequence). V lost 2 bases to trimming and J lost 1 base, with 6 bases between them. CDR3 length: 14 amino acids.

The chain is built from TRBV30 and TRBJ1-2; 9 nucleotides line up with TRBD1. The ends lost 2 bases at V and 7 bases at J; junction bases unmatched: 5. The CDR3 runs 13 residues. Germline V gene data show CDR1 as GTSNPN and CDR2 as SVGIG (reference sequence). This CDR3 is CAWSIQGASGYTF. The CDR3 DNA sequence: TGTGCCTGGAGTATACAGGGGGCGAGTGGCTACACCTTC.

This clone showed up just once. The J gene is TRBJ1-1, the V gene TRBV3-1 (or the pseudogene TRBV3-2); no reliable D call. The CDR3 spans 16 residues. The germline V gene has CDR1 LGHDT and CDR2 YNNKEL (reference sequence). V lost 2 bases, J lost 3 bases, and 16 bases lay in between. CDR3 nucleotides: TGTGCCAGCAGCCAAAGCGAGGGAGGTCGGCACACTGAAGCTTTCTTT. Protein sequence: CASSQSEGGRHTEAFF.

The chain has TRBV4-2 and TRBJ2-3; 7 bases match TRBD2. The V gene end was trimmed by 0 bases and the J gene end by 2 bases; junction bases not matched to a gene: 5. Per germline, CDR1 LGHNA and CDR2 YNFKEQ. The CDR3 has 16 residues. CDR3 in amino acids: CASSQDGRGFTDTQYF. CDR3 in DNA: TGTGCCAGCAGCCAAGATGGGAGGGGATTCACAGATACGCAGTATTTT.

The table lists this clone with a count of one. The rearrangement uses TRBV10-1 and TRBJ2-5, with D tentatively TRBD2 (6 bases). This CDR3 has 14 residues. V was trimmed by 7 bases and J by 4 bases, leaving 16 bases between them. Germline V gene data show CDR1 as WNHNN and CDR2 as SYGVQD (reference sequence). CDR3 nucleotides: TGCGCCAGCACGGGGGAGAGCATCCGAGAGACCCAGTACTTC. Translating gives CASTGESIRETQYF.

This chain uses TRBV18 with TRBJ2-1, with TRBD2 identical over 7 bases. The CDR3 has 14 amino acids. V dropped 6 bases and J dropped 7; count of bases not matched to a gene: 9. From germline, CDR1 is KGHSH and CDR2 LQKENI. The CDR3 nucleotides read TGTGCCAGCTCGGGGGGGAGATCAGTTAATGAGCAGTTCTTC. It specifies CASSGGRSVNEQFF.

The chain has TRBV27 and TRBJ2-1; weak D call: TRBD1 (6 bases). The V gene's germline CDR1 is MNHEY and CDR2 SMNVEV (reference sequence). This CDR3 spans 16 amino acids. The V end was cut by 3 bases, the J end by 0 bases, with 12 bases between. The CDR3 DNA sequence: TGTGCCAGCAGTTTCCGCGGACAGAGCTCCTACAATGAGCAGTTCTTC. It translates to CASSFRGQSSYNEQFF.

This rearrangement joins TRBV27 to TRBJ2-7, with 10 positions matching TRBD1. The CDR3 is made up of 17 amino acids. V lost 2 bases to trimming and J lost 0 bases; unmatched junction nucleotides: 7. CDR1 MNHEY and CDR2 SMNVEV come from the germline V gene (reference sequence). The CDR3 DNA follows: TGTGCCAGCAGTTTACGATTGGGACAGGGGATCTCCTACGAGCAGTACTTC. It encodes CASSLRLGQGISYEQYF.

The genes are TRBV29-1 and TRBJ1-2; D may be TRBD1 (6 bases). Per the germline V gene, CDR1 is SQVTM and CDR2 is ANQGSEA. This CDR3 comprises 12 residues. V was cut by 3 bases and J by 3 bases, with 8 bases left in between. CDR3 DNA: TGCAGCGTTGAGGACAGCCACTATGGCTACACCTTC. Encoded protein: CSVEDSHYGYTF.

The V gene is TRBV19, the J gene TRBJ1-5; 12 nucleotides align to TRBD1. Trimming removed 6 bases from V and 3 bases from J; junction bases left unmatched: 6. CDR1 and CDR2 from the germline V gene are LNHDA and SQIVND (reference sequence). The length of the CDR3 is 16 residues. The CDR3 DNA reads TGTGCCAGTAGGGGGACAGGGGGCTTAGACAATCAGCCCCAGCATTTT. It is translated as CASRGTGGLDNQPQHF.

The chain links TRBV9 to TRBJ1-2, with TRBD1 matching 10 bases. J gave up 1 base and V 0 bases, and 6 bases lay outside the gene matches. The CDR3 spans 17 residues. Germline CDR1 and CDR2: SGDLS and YYNGEE. CDR3 DNA: TGTGCCAGCAGCGTAGCGACAGGGGGCAAGGGTAACTATGGCTACACCTTC. Translated, it gives CASSVATGGKGNYGYTF.

The CDR3 region is CASGLQGLRETQYF. CDR3 nucleotide sequence: TGTGCCAGCGGCTTACAGGGGCTTCGGGAGACCCAGTACTTC. V and J are TRBV2 and TRBJ2-5, with 7 bases that match TRBD1. Trimming removed 8 bases from V and 5 bases from J; junction bases left unmatched: 11. This CDR3 has 14 amino acids. Germline assignment: CDR1 SNHLY and CDR2 FYNNEI.

In DNA form, the CDR3 reads TGTGCCAGTAGTAGGGACAACAATGAGCAGTTCTTC. Translating it yields CASSRDNNEQFF. The V and J genes are TRBV19 and TRBJ2-1; possibly TRBD1 for D (6 bases). CDR3 length: 12 residues. The germline V and J ends were trimmed by 4 bases and 5 bases, with 6 bases remaining between them. Germline-derived CDR1 and CDR2 are LNHDA and SQIVND (reference sequence).

The J gene is TRBJ1-1, the V gene TRBV28, with no clear D. Germline-derived CDR1 and CDR2 are MDHEN and SYDVKM. This CDR3 has 12 residues. Trimming stripped 1 base from V and 7 bases from J, with 7 bases between. Here the CDR3 DNA reads TGTGCCAGCAGTTTATCCGGTCTTGAAGCTTTCTTT. This encodes CASSLSGLEAFF.

Note on this clone: The sample holds other DNA sequences that translate to the same CDR3. The chain joins TRBV24-1 to TRBJ2-6, with unresolved D. This CDR3 spans 16 amino acids. Trimming took 3 bases from V and 1 from J, leaving 9 bases between them. CDR1 and CDR2 from the germline V gene are KGHDR and SFDVKD. CDR3 in DNA: TGTGCCACCAGTGATCCGACCGGGTCTGGGGCCAACGTCCTGACTTTC. Encoded protein: CATSDPTGSGANVLTF.

The chain uses TRBV5-4 and TRBJ2-4, with TRBD2 matching over 7 bases. With 4 bases clipped from V and 3 bases from J, the junction kept 10 bases outside the gene matches. The CDR3 length is 16 residues. In germline, CDR1 is SGHNT, CDR2 YYREEE (reference sequence). The CDR3 loop reads CASSTGTGRNKNIQYF. The CDR3 DNA follows: TGTGCCAGCAGCACCGGGACCGGGAGGAACAAAAACATTCAGTACTTC. The whole variable domain, filled in from reference TRBV5-4 and TRBJ2-4, reads ETGVTQSPTHLIKTRGQQVTLRCSSQSGHNTVSWYQQALGQGPQFIFQYYREEENGRGNFPPRFSGLQFPNYSSELNVNALELDDSALYLCASSTGTGRNKNIQYFGAGTRLSVL.

V usage is TRBV7-2 and J usage is TRBJ2-1, with D unclear. V lost 5 bases and J lost 7, with 12 bases in between. The CDR3 is made up of 13 amino acids. Germline assignment: CDR1 SGHTA and CDR2 FQGNSA. CDR3 residues: CASSPWNGNEQFF. The CDR3 DNA reads TGTGCCAGCAGCCCCTGGAACGGGAATGAGCAGTTCTTC. The full variable domain, completed using reference TRBV7-2 and TRBJ2-1, is GAGVSQSPSNKVTEKGKDVELRCDPISGHTALYWYRQSLGQGLEFLIYFQGNSAPDKSGLPSDRFSAERTGGSVSTLTIQRTQQEDSAVYLCASSPWNGNEQFFGPGTRLTVL.

The chain combines TRBV28 with TRBJ1-2; maybe TRBD1 (6 bases). CDR1 and CDR2 (germline): MDHEN, SYDVKM. V shed 3 bases and J shed 4 bases, with 9 bases lying between them. This CDR3 spans 13 amino acids. DNA for the CDR3: TGTGCCAGCAGTTTCAGGGGCGCCTATGGCTACACCTTC. It translates to CASSFRGAYGYTF.

V and J are TRBV5-8 and TRBJ2-7, with 12 bases that match TRBD1. The V gene end was trimmed by 9 bases and the J gene end by 2 bases; junction bases not matched to a gene: 6. Germline V gives CDR1 SGHTS, CDR2 YDEGEE. This CDR3 contains 14 residues. The CDR3 reads CANYGTGGPYEQYF. CDR3 DNA sequence: TGTGCCAACTATGGGACAGGGGGCCCCTACGAGCAGTACTTC.

The rearrangement uses TRBV30 and TRBJ1-1; a weak D match, TRBD1 (6 bases). Germline loops: CDR1 GTSNPN, CDR2 SVGIG (reference sequence). The CDR3 covers 13 residues. Trimming cost V 4 bases and J 11 bases, with 20 bases left between them. The CDR3 DNA sequence: TGTGCCTGGACAGCAGGGGATAGGTTTACGGCTTTCTTT. It yields the protein CAWTAGDRFTAFF. The whole variable domain, remainder taken from reference TRBV30 and TRBJ1-1, is SQTIHQWPATLVQPVGSPLSLECTVEGTSNPNLYWYRQAAGRGLQLLFYSVGIGQISSEVPQNLSASRPQDRQFILSSKKLLLSDSGFYLCAWTAGDRFTAFFGQGTRLTVV.

J is TRBJ2-7 and V is TRBV18; 10 bases map to TRBD2. CDR1 and CDR2 from the germline V gene are KGHSH and LQKENI. The CDR3 runs 16 residues. Trimming at V came to 3 bases and at J to 5 bases, leaving 10 bases not matched to a gene. The CDR3 region has the DNA TGTGCCAGCTCACCGCTAGCGGGGGAGCGACTCCACGAGCAGTACTTC. Translation: CASSPLAGERLHEQYF. The variable domain in full, with the rest retrieved from reference TRBV18 and TRBJ2-7, is NAGVMQNPRHLVRRRGQEARLRCSPMKGHSHVYWYRQLPEEGLKFMVYLQKENIIDESGMPKERFSAEFPKEGPSILRIQQVVRGDSAAYFCASSPLAGERLHEQYFGPGTRLTVT.

V usage is TRBV30 and J usage is TRBJ1-2, with D hard to call. Germline assignment: CDR1 GTSNPN and CDR2 SVGIG (reference sequence). V lost 2 bases, J lost 5 bases, and 9 bases lay in between. This CDR3 has 12 amino acids. CDR3 residues: CAWSQRGYGYTF. The CDR3 DNA reads TGTGCCTGGAGTCAGAGAGGGTATGGCTACACCTTC.

This chain uses TRBV5-5 with TRBJ1-5; D may be TRBD1 (5 bases). The CDR3 has 16 amino acids. Germline values: CDR1 SGHKS, CDR2 YYEKEE (reference sequence). V gave up 3 bases and J gave up 2 bases, with 15 bases separating them. The CDR3 region is CASSSLGGFGNQPQHF. CDR3 coding DNA: TGTGCCAGCAGCTCCCTCGGGGGATTTGGCAATCAGCCCCAGCATTTT.